This is a list of T cell receptor beta chains from one sample in a study of T cells in localized non-small cell lung cancer. Sequenced by immunoSEQ multiplex PCR; TCRdb stores in-frame clones only, minus some. The sample has 70,000 to 100,000 clones; around 82% are singletons. The sequencing used peripheral blood, collected before any cancer treatment. All receptors derive from a female donor older than 55 with stage I lung adenocarcinoma. CDR3s include the opening cysteine and the closing phenylalanine or tryptophan. Fields, in order: J gene, D gene, clone size, V gene, CDR3 DNA, CDR3 protein. The D gene is left open where the match is weak. Expanded clones are given a class, and other clones once, few, many or no size at all.

j_gene: TRBJ2-2
d_gene: -
abundance: -
v_gene: TRBV5-4
CDR3nt: TGTGCCAGCAGCCGCAATAGGGGGTATGGCACCGGGGAGCTGTTTTTT
CDR3aa: CASSRNRGYGTGELFF

j_gene: TRBJ2-5
d_gene: TRBD2
abundance: once
v_gene: TRBV28
CDR3nt: TGTGCCAGCAGTTTTACTAGCGGGAGGGCAGAGACCCAGTACTTC
CDR3aa: CASSFTSGRAETQYF

j_gene: TRBJ2-5
d_gene: -
abundance: once
v_gene: TRBV5-6
CDR3nt: TGTGCCAGCAGCTTGGGGGGACGGGGTGAGACCCAGTACTTC
CDR3aa: CASSLGGRGETQYF

j_gene: TRBJ1-3
d_gene: -
abundance: -
v_gene: TRBV5-6
CDR3nt: TGTGCCAGCAGCCCGAATGTGGGGATAGGAGGAAACACCATATATTTT
CDR3aa: CASSPNVGIGGNTIYF

j_gene: TRBJ2-7
d_gene: -
abundance: -
v_gene: TRBV7-2
CDR3nt: TGTGCCAGCAGCCCCACAGGGCCCTACGAGCAGTACTTC
CDR3aa: CASSPTGPYEQYF

j_gene: TRBJ2-6
d_gene: -
abundance: many
v_gene: TRBV4-2
CDR3nt: TGTGCCAGCAGCCGACCGACAGGCTCTGGGGCCAACGTCCTGACTTTC
CDR3aa: CASSRPTGSGANVLTF

j_gene: TRBJ2-3
d_gene: TRBD2
abundance: -
v_gene: TRBV5-1
CDR3nt: TGCGCCAGCAGCTTGATGCGGGGGGCGTACACAGATACGCAGTATTTT
CDR3aa: CASSLMRGAYTDTQYF

j_gene: TRBJ2-7
d_gene: -
abundance: -
v_gene: TRBV7-2
CDR3nt: TGTGCCAGCAGCTTAGGCCCACGAAGAGAGCAGTACTTC
CDR3aa: CASSLGPRREQYF

j_gene: TRBJ2-7
d_gene: -
abundance: -
v_gene: TRBV27
CDR3nt: TGTGCCAGTGCGAGACAGCCCTCCTACGAGCAGTACTTC
CDR3aa: CASARQPSYEQYF

j_gene: TRBJ1-1
d_gene: -
abundance: -
v_gene: TRBV14
CDR3nt: TGTGCCAGCAGCCCAGGGATTGTGGGCACTGAAGCTTTCTTT
CDR3aa: CASSPGIVGTEAFF

j_gene: TRBJ1-1
d_gene: -
abundance: few
v_gene: TRBV9
CDR3nt: TGTGCCAGCAGCCCGGAGGGATTGAGCACTGAAGCTTTCTTT
CDR3aa: CASSPEGLSTEAFF

j_gene: TRBJ2-3
d_gene: -
abundance: -
v_gene: TRBV6-5
CDR3nt: TGTGCCAGCAGTTACGGGCTAGATACAGATACGCAGTATTTT
CDR3aa: CASSYGLDTDTQYF

j_gene: TRBJ1-4
d_gene: -
abundance: -
v_gene: TRBV9
CDR3nt: TGTGCCAGCACCTCGGGTGCAACTAATGAAAAACTGTTTTTT
CDR3aa: CASTSGATNEKLFF

j_gene: TRBJ2-5
d_gene: TRBD1
abundance: -
v_gene: TRBV29-1
CDR3nt: TGCAGCGTTGAAGGACAGGGGGTAGGAGAGACCCAGTACTTC
CDR3aa: CSVEGQGVGETQYF

j_gene: TRBJ1-5
d_gene: -
abundance: -
v_gene: TRBV7-2
CDR3nt: TGTGCCAGCAGCTTATCTCAGGGCCTAGATCAGCCCCAGCATTTT
CDR3aa: CASSLSQGLDQPQHF

j_gene: TRBJ1-5
d_gene: -
abundance: -
v_gene: TRBV5-4
CDR3nt: TGTGCCAGCAGCTTGGCCGGGGATAGCAATCAGCCCCAGCATTTT
CDR3aa: CASSLAGDSNQPQHF

j_gene: TRBJ2-7
d_gene: TRBD2
abundance: -
v_gene: TRBV7-2
CDR3nt: TGTGCCAGCAGCTTAGCAGCGGGGGCGCCCTACGAGCAGTACTTC
CDR3aa: CASSLAAGAPYEQYF

j_gene: TRBJ1-5
d_gene: -
abundance: -
v_gene: TRBV10-3
CDR3nt: TGTGCCATCAGCCAAGACAGGAACAGCAATCAGCCCCAGCATTTT
CDR3aa: CAISQDRNSNQPQHF

j_gene: TRBJ2-4
d_gene: TRBD1
abundance: -
v_gene: TRBV5-1
CDR3nt: TGCGCCAGCAGCTTGACGGTCGTTGCGGGACAGGCTGTAGCCAAAAACATTCAGTACTTC
CDR3aa: CASSLTVVAGQAVAKNIQYF

j_gene: TRBJ2-3
d_gene: TRBD1
abundance: -
v_gene: TRBV5-1
CDR3nt: TGCGCCAGCAGCTCAACCAACAGGGGTGGAGCAGATACGCAGTATTTT
CDR3aa: CASSSTNRGGADTQYF

j_gene: TRBJ2-2
d_gene: -
abundance: -
v_gene: TRBV4-3
CDR3nt: TGCGCCAGCAGCCCATGGGTCAACACCGGGGAGCTGTTTTTT
CDR3aa: CASSPWVNTGELFF

j_gene: TRBJ2-3
d_gene: TRBD2
abundance: -
v_gene: TRBV9
CDR3nt: TGTGCCAGCAGCTTTAGCGGGGGCTGGGAAGATACGCAGTATTTT
CDR3aa: CASSFSGGWEDTQYF

j_gene: TRBJ1-4
d_gene: TRBD1
abundance: once
v_gene: TRBV28
CDR3nt: TGTGCCAGCAGTTTGTCTCAGGGGGGGAATGAAAAACTGTTTTTT
CDR3aa: CASSLSQGGNEKLFF

j_gene: TRBJ2-5
d_gene: -
abundance: -
v_gene: TRBV20-1
CDR3nt: TGCAGTGCTAGTACGGGAGAGACCCAGTACTTC
CDR3aa: CSASTGETQYF

j_gene: TRBJ2-4
d_gene: TRBD1
abundance: -
v_gene: TRBV19
CDR3nt: TGTGCCAGTAGAATGGACAGGGGACTAAACATTCAGTACTTC
CDR3aa: CASRMDRGLNIQYF

j_gene: TRBJ2-2
d_gene: -
abundance: -
v_gene: TRBV19
CDR3nt: TGTGCCAGTATAAAGGGTTTCTCAAACGGGGAGCTGTTTTTT
CDR3aa: CASIKGFSNGELFF

j_gene: TRBJ2-7
d_gene: -
abundance: -
v_gene: TRBV28
CDR3nt: TGTGCCAGCAGTTCCAGGGGCTCCTACGAGCAGTACTTC
CDR3aa: CASSSRGSYEQYF

j_gene: TRBJ2-7
d_gene: TRBD1
abundance: -
v_gene: TRBV6-5
CDR3nt: TGTGCCAGCAGGTGGGGACAGGGGGCTTGGGAGCAGTACTTC
CDR3aa: CASRWGQGAWEQYF

j_gene: TRBJ1-4
d_gene: TRBD1
abundance: once
v_gene: TRBV4-2
CDR3nt: TGTGCCAGCAGCCCCCGGACAGGGGGCCATGAAAAACTGTTTTTT
CDR3aa: CASSPRTGGHEKLFF

j_gene: TRBJ1-4
d_gene: -
abundance: -
v_gene: TRBV6-6
CDR3nt: TGTGCCAGCAGTAAAGGAGGGCCCTGGAATGAAAAACTGTTTTTT
CDR3aa: CASSKGGPWNEKLFF

j_gene: TRBJ2-5
d_gene: TRBD2
abundance: -
v_gene: TRBV5-4
CDR3nt: TGTGCCAGCAGCAGAGGACTAGACCAAGAGACCCAGTACTTC
CDR3aa: CASSRGLDQETQYF

j_gene: TRBJ1-1
d_gene: -
abundance: -
v_gene: TRBV5-1
CDR3nt: TGCGCCAGCACCAAGCGTGTGCCCGGGAACGTGAACACTGAAGCTTTCTTT
CDR3aa: CASTKRVPGNVNTEAFF

j_gene: TRBJ2-5
d_gene: TRBD2
abundance: -
v_gene: TRBV5-5
CDR3nt: TGTGCCAGCAGCTTGGCTAGCGGACAAGAGACCCAGTACTTC
CDR3aa: CASSLASGQETQYF